This is a list of T cell receptor beta chains from one sample in a study of blood T cell repertoires in COVID-19. Method: immunoSEQ multiplex PCR; TCRdb's copy keeps in-frame clones and lacks some. This sample has about 200,000 clones, with 80% found just once. Sample: peripheral blood. These TCRs come from a woman between 65 and 79 years old with acute or convalescent COVID-19. Both conserved end residues are part of each CDR3. A D gene is named only where the DNA matches it firmly. The listing skips clone size in some rows; elsewhere it reads once, few, many or a size class.

V	D	size	J	CDR3	DNA
TRBV6-5	TRBD1	few	TRBJ1-1	CASSYRTGGAGAEAFF	TGTGCCAGCAGTTACCGGACAGGGGGCGCGGGTGCTGAAGCTTTCTTT
TRBV7-2	TRBD1	.	TRBJ2-3	CASSLALWSLPGQGHTDTQYF	TGTGCCAGCAGCTTAGCGCTTTGGTCGCTTCCGGGACAGGGACACACAGATACGCAGTATTTT
TRBV7-8	TRBD2	.	TRBJ2-7	CASSTVASGTYEQYF	TGTGCCAGCAGCACAGTAGCTAGCGGAACCTACGAGCAGTACTTC
TRBV9	TRBD2	.	TRBJ2-7	CASSPHGTSAYYEQYF	TGTGCCAGCAGCCCCCATGGGACTAGCGCGTACTACGAGCAGTACTTC
TRBV30	TRBD2	few	TRBJ2-1	CAWHLAGSYNEQFF	TGTGCCTGGCACCTAGCGGGCTCCTACAATGAGCAGTTCTTC
TRBV11-2	TRBD1	.	TRBJ2-7	CASSLRGGSLYEQYF	TGTGCCAGCAGCTTAAGAGGGGGCTCCCTCTACGAGCAGTACTTC
TRBV2	.	.	TRBJ2-3	CASSAGLTDTQYF	TGTGCCAGCAGTGCAGGGCTTACGGATACGCAGTATTTT
TRBV7-9	TRBD2	.	TRBJ2-7	CASNPGQREGLLHEQYF	TGTGCCAGCAATCCCGGGCAGCGGGAGGGTCTCCTCCACGAGCAGTACTTC
TRBV2	TRBD1	.	TRBJ1-5	CASSGDSYQPQHF	TGTGCCAGCAGTGGGGACAGCTATCAGCCCCAGCATTTT
TRBV3-1/TRBV3-2	TRBD1	.	TRBJ2-1	CASSLLPLTGEEQFF	TGTGCCAGCAGCCTCCTTCCCCTCACAGGGGAAGAGCAGTTCTTC
TRBV2	.	few	TRBJ1-6	CASSVRELDNSPLHF	TGTGCCAGCAGTGTAAGGGAACTAGATAATTCACCCCTCCACTTT
TRBV9	TRBD2	.	TRBJ2-1	CASSVALREGDNEQFF	TGTGCCAGCAGCGTAGCTTTGCGGGAGGGGGACAATGAGCAGTTCTTC
TRBV5-1	.	few	TRBJ2-5	CASSLWTMGEGQYF	TGCGCCAGCAGCCTATGGACTATGGGCGAGGGCCAGTACTTC
TRBV6-5	TRBD1	.	TRBJ1-2	CASSFEQGGDGYTF	TGTGCCAGCAGTTTTGAACAGGGGGGAGATGGCTACACCTTC
TRBV9	.	.	TRBJ1-2	CASSVSANYGYTF	TGTGCCAGCAGCGTATCGGCTAACTATGGCTACACCTTC
TRBV9	.	.	TRBJ1-1	CASSVNTPGHIEAFF	TGTGCCAGCAGCGTTAATACCCCGGGACATATAGAAGCTTTCTTT
TRBV7-3	.	.	TRBJ2-1	CASSLIPDYNEQFF	TGTGCCAGCAGCTTAATTCCAGACTACAATGAGCAGTTCTTC
TRBV11-2	.	.	TRBJ2-5	CASSLGSRGETQYF	TGTGCCAGCAGCTTAGGATCTAGGGGAGAGACCCAGTACTTC
TRBV28	.	.	TRBJ1-2	CASSLFREQRTNYGYTF	TGTGCCAGCAGTTTGTTTCGGGAACAGAGGACTAACTATGGCTACACCTTC
TRBV9	TRBD2	.	TRBJ2-7	CARSAARGGGSSYEQYF	TGTGCCCGCAGCGCGGCACGGGGCGGGGGGAGCTCCTACGAGCAGTACTTC
TRBV6-1	TRBD2	.	TRBJ2-7	CASSEASGTYEQYF	TGTGCCAGCAGTGAGGCTAGCGGGACCTACGAGCAGTACTTC
TRBV5-1	TRBD2	.	TRBJ2-6	CASSLGASGSSGANVLTF	TGCGCCAGCAGCTTGGGTGCTAGCGGGTCTTCTGGGGCCAACGTCCTGACTTTC
TRBV12-5	TRBD1	.	TRBJ2-2	CASGWGTGGNTGELFF	TGTGCTAGTGGTTGGGGGACAGGGGGAAACACCGGGGAGCTGTTTTTT
TRBV7-2	TRBD1	.	TRBJ1-2	CASSLGQGNAYGYTF	TGTGCCAGCAGCTTGGGACAGGGGAACGCATATGGCTACACCTTC
TRBV19	TRBD2	.	TRBJ2-2	CASSSEGPTSGSSTGELFF	TGTGCCAGTAGTAGCGAGGGACCTACTAGCGGGAGTTCCACCGGGGAGCTGTTTTTT
TRBV27	.	.	TRBJ2-7	CASRLSTLSYEQYF	TGTGCCAGCCGCCTTTCGACTCTCTCCTACGAGCAGTACTTC
TRBV10-3	TRBD1	.	TRBJ2-7	CATKGQFEQYF	TGTGCCACCAAGGGACAGTTTGAGCAGTACTTC
TRBV3-1/TRBV3-2	TRBD2	.	TRBJ2-1	CASSLTRLADKNEQFF	TGTGCCAGCAGCCTCACTAGACTAGCGGACAAAAATGAGCAGTTCTTC
TRBV18	TRBD1	.	TRBJ2-6	CASSPRDRGEAGANVLTF	TGTGCCAGCTCACCACGGGACAGGGGAGAGGCTGGGGCCAACGTCCTGACTTTC
TRBV4-1	.	.	TRBJ1-5	CASSPLYQQGLNQPQHF	TGCGCCAGCAGCCCCTTATACCAACAGGGTCTCAATCAGCCCCAGCATTTT
TRBV18	.	.	TRBJ2-7	CASSPDLGSYEQYF	TGTGCCAGCTCACCGGACTTAGGCTCCTACGAGCAGTACTTC
TRBV28	.	.	TRBJ1-2	CASSGEGLGGYTF	TGTGCCAGCAGTGGGGAGGGGTTGGGTGGCTACACCTTC
TRBV7-9	.	few	TRBJ1-1	CASSLLVPGWTEAFF	TGTGCCAGCAGCTTATTAGTTCCAGGGTGGACTGAAGCTTTCTTT
TRBV19	.	few	TRBJ2-1	CASSTGLYNEQFF	TGTGCCAGTAGTACGGGACTCTACAATGAGCAGTTCTTC
TRBV2	TRBD2	few	TRBJ2-1	CASSSLAGGNNEQFF	TGTGCCAGCAGTTCGCTAGCGGGAGGTAACAATGAGCAGTTCTTC
TRBV14	.	.	TRBJ1-4	CASSQEQGGGEKLFF	TGTGCCAGCAGCCAAGAGCAGGGAGGGGGTGAAAAACTGTTTTTT
TRBV24-1	TRBD2	few	TRBJ2-3	CATSDPGRGGTDTQYF	TGTGCCACCAGTGACCCCGGGAGGGGAGGCACAGATACGCAGTATTTT
TRBV28	.	.	TRBJ1-4	CASSPGSREKLFF	TGTGCCAGCAGTCCGGGAAGTCGGGAAAAACTGTTTTTT
TRBV19	TRBD1	.	TRBJ2-3	CASGTGRTDTQYF	TGTGCCAGCGGGACAGGGCGCACAGATACGCAGTATTTT
TRBV29-1	TRBD2	few	TRBJ2-1	CSVRSLAGGGEQFF	TGCAGCGTTCGGAGTCTAGCGGGAGGTGGTGAGCAGTTCTTC
TRBV6-4	TRBD1	.	TRBJ2-7	CASTSEGQGAEEQYF	TGTGCCAGCACCTCAGAGGGACAGGGGGCGGAAGAGCAGTACTTC
TRBV10-1	TRBD1	.	TRBJ1-4	CASSAGTGGEKLFF	TGCGCCAGCAGTGCCGGGACAGGTGGCGAAAAACTGTTTTTT
TRBV9	TRBD2	.	TRBJ2-3	CASSVLAGGGDTQYF	TGTGCCAGCAGCGTCCTAGCGGGAGGAGGAGATACGCAGTATTTT